This TCR beta chain was sequenced during a study of regulatory dendritic cells for organ transplantation. Per the germline V gene, CDR1 is SGHKS and CDR2 is YYEKEE (reference sequence). The CDR3 length is 15 residues. V lost 2 bases, J lost 5 bases, and 11 bases lay in between. TCRdb keeps only in-frame clones here, not all; method: immunoSEQ multiplex PCR. This sample has 20,000 to 25,000 clones; about 79% occur once, and the top ten carry 0.75% to 0.95%. The clonotype originates from a human donor in good health. The chain has TRBV5-5 and TRBJ1-6; tentative D call: TRBD1 (6 bases). The sample consisted of memory CD4+ T cells from blood. As to subset: CD45RO+ memory T cells. CDR3: CASSLGQSHNSPLHF. The CDR3 DNA follows: TGTGCCAGCAGCTTAGGACAGTCCCATAATTCACCCCTCCACTTT.